This TCR beta chain is drawn from a study of blood T cell repertoires in COVID-19. Study summary: Whether acute or convalescent, the COVID-19 samples came from the United States, Italy and Spain. The analysed material was cDNA or gDNA that came from T cells, B-cell-depleted T cells, or PBMCs.

CDR3 length: 14 amino acids. V shed 6 bases and J shed 0 bases, with 11 bases lying between them. Germline lookup yields CDR1 ENHRY and CDR2 SYGVKD. In the source study's methods: Amplification of reference gene primers was used by the study to estimate nucleated cell counts. Libraries were prepared by immunoSEQ multiplex PCR; TCRdb keeps only in-frame clonotypes and omits some of them. The V and J calls and the clone size are those of that table, but D and trimming were determined from the DNA. The table has more than 70,000 clones, around nine tenths seen once. This TCR came from a woman between 50 and 59 years old in a cohort sampled during active COVID-19. The rearrangement links TRBV10-3 to TRBJ1-2, with D tentatively TRBD1 (6 bases). The sample comprised peripheral blood. In nucleotides, the CDR3 is TGTGCCATCAGCTCGGACAGTTCTAACTATGGCTACACCTTC. Its protein product is CAISSDSSNYGYTF.